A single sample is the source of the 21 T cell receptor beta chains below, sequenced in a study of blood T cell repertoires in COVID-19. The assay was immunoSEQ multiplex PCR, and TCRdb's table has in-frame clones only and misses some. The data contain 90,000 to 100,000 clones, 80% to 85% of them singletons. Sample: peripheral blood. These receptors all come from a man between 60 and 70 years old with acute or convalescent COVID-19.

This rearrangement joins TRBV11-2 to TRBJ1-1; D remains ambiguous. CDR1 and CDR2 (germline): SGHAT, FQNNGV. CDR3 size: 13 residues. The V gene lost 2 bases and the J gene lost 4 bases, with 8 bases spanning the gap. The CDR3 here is CASSLRGFTEAFF. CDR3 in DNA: TGTGCCAGCAGCTTACGCGGGTTCACTGAAGCTTTCTTT.

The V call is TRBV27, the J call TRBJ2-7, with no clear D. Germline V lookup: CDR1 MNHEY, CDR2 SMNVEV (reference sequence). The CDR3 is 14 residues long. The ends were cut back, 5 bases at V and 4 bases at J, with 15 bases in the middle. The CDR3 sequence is CASSADAMTYEQYF. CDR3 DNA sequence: TGTGCCAGCAGTGCCGACGCTATGACATACGAGCAGTACTTC.

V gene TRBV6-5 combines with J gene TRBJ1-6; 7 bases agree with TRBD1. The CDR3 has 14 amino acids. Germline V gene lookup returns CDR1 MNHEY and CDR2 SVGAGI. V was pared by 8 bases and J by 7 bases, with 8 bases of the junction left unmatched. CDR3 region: CASGPGQQNSPLHF. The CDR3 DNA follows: TGTGCCAGCGGCCCGGGACAGCAGAATTCACCCCTCCACTTT.

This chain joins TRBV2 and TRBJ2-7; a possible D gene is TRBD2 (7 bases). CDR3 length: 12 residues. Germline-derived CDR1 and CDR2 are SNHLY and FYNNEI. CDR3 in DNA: TGTGCAGAGGGGGGGGCTTCTTCGGAGCAGTACTTC. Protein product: CAEGGASSEQYF.

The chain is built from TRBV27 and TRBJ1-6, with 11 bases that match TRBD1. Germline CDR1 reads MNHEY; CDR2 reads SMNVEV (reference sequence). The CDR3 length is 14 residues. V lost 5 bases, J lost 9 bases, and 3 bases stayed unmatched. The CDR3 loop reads CASSAGTGGSPLHF. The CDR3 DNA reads TGTGCCAGCAGTGCCGGGACAGGGGGTTCACCCCTCCACTTT.

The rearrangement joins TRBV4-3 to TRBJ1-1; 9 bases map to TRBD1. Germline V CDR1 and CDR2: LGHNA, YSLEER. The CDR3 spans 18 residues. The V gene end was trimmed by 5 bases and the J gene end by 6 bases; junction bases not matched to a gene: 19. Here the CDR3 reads CASSSRYSQGALGSEAFF. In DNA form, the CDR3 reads TGCGCCAGCAGCTCCCGATATTCACAGGGGGCTTTAGGATCTGAAGCTTTCTTT.

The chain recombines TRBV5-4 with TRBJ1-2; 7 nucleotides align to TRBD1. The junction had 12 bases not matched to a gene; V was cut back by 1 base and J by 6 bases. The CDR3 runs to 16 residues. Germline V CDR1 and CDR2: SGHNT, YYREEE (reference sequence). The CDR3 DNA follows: TGTGCCAGCAGCTTGAGGTTTTCACGACAGGGCGATGGCTACACCTTC. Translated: CASSLRFSRQGDGYTF. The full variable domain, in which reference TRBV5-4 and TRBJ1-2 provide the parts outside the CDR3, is ETGVTQSPTHLIKTRGQQVTLRCSSQSGHNTVSWYQQALGQGPQFIFQYYREEENGRGNFPPRFSGLQFPNYSSELNVNALELDDSALYLCASSLRFSRQGDGYTFGSGTRLTVV.

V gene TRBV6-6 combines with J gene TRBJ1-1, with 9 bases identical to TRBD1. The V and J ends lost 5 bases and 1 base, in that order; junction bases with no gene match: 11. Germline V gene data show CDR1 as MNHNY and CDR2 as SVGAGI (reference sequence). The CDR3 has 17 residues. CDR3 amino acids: CASSPNRGRPPNTEAFF. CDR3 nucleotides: TGTGCCAGCAGTCCAAACAGGGGGCGACCCCCGAACACTGAAGCTTTCTTT.

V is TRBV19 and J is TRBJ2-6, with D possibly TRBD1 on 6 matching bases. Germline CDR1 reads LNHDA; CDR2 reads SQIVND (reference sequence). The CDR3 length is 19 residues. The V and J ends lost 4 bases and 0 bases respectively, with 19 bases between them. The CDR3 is CASSTNRAPNLSGANVLTF. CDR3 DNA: TGTGCCAGTAGTACGAACAGGGCTCCAAACCTCTCTGGGGCCAACGTCCTGACTTTC.

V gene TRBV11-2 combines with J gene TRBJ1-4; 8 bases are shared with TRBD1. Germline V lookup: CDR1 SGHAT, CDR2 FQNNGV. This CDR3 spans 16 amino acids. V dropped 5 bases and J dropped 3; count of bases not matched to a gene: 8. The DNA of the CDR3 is TGTGCCAGCAGCCATGTACAGGGGGGTCCTAATGAAAAACTGTTTTTT. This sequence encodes CASSHVQGGPNEKLFF. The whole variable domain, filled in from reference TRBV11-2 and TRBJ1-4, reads EAGVAQSPRYKIIEKRQSVAFWCNPISGHATLYWYQQILGQGPKLLIQFQNNGVVDDSQLPKDRFSAERLKGVDSTLKIQPAKLEDSAVYLCASSHVQGGPNEKLFFGSGTQLSVL.

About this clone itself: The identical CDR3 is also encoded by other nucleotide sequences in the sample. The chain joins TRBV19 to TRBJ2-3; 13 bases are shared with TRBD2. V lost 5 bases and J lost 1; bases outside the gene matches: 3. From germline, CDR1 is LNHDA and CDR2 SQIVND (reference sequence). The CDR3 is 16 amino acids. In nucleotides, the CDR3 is TGTGCCAGTAGTGTCACTAGCGGGGGGGGCACAGATACGCAGTATTTT. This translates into CASSVTSGGGTDTQYF.

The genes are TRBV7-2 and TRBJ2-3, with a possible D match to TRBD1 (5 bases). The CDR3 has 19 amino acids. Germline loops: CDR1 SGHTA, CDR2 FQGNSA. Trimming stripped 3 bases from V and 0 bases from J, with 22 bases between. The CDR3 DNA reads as TGTGCCAGCAGCTTTCCCGGGCTGTCGACAGCCCCTAGCACAGATACGCAGTATTTT. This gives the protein CASSFPGLSTAPSTDTQYF.

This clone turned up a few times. As DNA, the CDR3 is TGTGCCAGCAGCCTTGCAGGGGGGCCCGGAGATACGCAGTATTTT. It codes for CASSLAGGPGDTQYF. The chain combines TRBV3-1 (or the pseudogene TRBV3-2) with TRBJ2-3; tentatively, D is TRBD1 (7 bases). V was pared by 4 bases and J by 5 bases, with 16 bases between. Germline-derived CDR1 and CDR2 are LGHDT and YNNKEL (reference sequence). CDR3 size: 15 residues.

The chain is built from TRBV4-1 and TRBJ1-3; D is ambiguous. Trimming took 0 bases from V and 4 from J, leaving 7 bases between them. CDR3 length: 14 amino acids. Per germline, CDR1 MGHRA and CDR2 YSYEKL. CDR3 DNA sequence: TGCGCCAGCAGCCAAGAATATTCCGGAAACACCATATATTTT. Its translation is CASSQEYSGNTIYF.

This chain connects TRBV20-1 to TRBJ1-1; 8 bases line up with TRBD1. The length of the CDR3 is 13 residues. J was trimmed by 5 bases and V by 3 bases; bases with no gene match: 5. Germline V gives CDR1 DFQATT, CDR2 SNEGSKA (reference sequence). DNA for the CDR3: TGCAGTGCTAGTCAGGGGGCGGGAACTGAAGCTTTCTTT. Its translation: CSASQGAGTEAFF.

The DNA for the CDR3 is TGTGCCAGCAGCCCCAGCGGGGGCGACCCTTATGGCTACACCTTC. This codes for CASSPSGGDPYGYTF. The genes are TRBV9 and TRBJ1-2; maybe TRBD1 (6 bases). This CDR3 has 15 residues. Trimming pared 4 bases from V and 5 bases from J, leaving 18 bases between. CDR1 and CDR2 (germline): SGDLS, YYNGEE.

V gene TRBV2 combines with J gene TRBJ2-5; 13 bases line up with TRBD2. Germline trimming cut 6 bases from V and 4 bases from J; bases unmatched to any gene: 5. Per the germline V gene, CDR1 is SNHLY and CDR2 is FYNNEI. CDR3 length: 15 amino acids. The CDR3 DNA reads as TGTGCCAGCAGGAAGGGACTAGCGGGGATAGAGACCCAGTACTTC. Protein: CASRKGLAGIETQYF.

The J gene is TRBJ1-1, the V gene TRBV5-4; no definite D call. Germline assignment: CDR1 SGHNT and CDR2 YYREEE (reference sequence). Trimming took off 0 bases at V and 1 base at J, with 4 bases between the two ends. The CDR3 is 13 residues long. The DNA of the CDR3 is TGTGCCAGCAGCTTGGACACGAACACTGAAGCTTTCTTT. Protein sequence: CASSLDTNTEAFF.

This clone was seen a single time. The CDR3 here is CASSRGGTEAFF. The CDR3 DNA sequence: TGTGCCAGCAGTCGGGGGGGCACTGAAGCTTTCTTT. V and J are TRBV6-5 and TRBJ1-1; TRBD1 is a possible D gene (5 bases). V lost 5 bases and J 4 bases, leaving 8 bases between the germline ends. The CDR3 is 12 residues long. Germline V gives CDR1 MNHEY, CDR2 SVGAGI.

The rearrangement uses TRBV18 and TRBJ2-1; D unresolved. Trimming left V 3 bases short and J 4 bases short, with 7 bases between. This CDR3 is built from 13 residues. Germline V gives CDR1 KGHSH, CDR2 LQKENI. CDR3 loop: CASSPPMYNEQFF. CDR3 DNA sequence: TGTGCCAGCTCACCCCCAATGTACAATGAGCAGTTCTTC.

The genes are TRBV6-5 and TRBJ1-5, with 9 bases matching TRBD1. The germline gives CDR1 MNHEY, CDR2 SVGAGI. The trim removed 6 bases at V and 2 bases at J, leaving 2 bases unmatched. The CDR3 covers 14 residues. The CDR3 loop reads CASSWTGGNQPQHF. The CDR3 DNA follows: TGTGCCAGCAGCTGGACAGGGGGCAATCAGCCCCAGCATTTT.